These 25 T cell receptor beta chains came from one sample sequenced in a study of blood T cell repertoires in COVID-19. Sequencing used immunoSEQ multiplex PCR; TCRdb keeps in-frame clones, though not all of them. The sample has fewer than 200,000 clones, roughly 84% seen once. The sequenced material came from PBMCs or T cells enriched from blood (not recorded which). Receptor source: a woman aged 25 to 45 who had been exposed to COVID-19.

The chain combines TRBV11-2 with TRBJ2-1; a weak D match, TRBD2 (7 bases). Trimming took 2 bases from V and 8 from J, leaving 13 bases between them. The CDR3 loop spans 14 amino acids. In germline, CDR1 is SGHAT, CDR2 FQNNGV. This chain's CDR3 is CASSLPRGGDEQFF. CDR3 nucleotides: TGTGCCAGCAGCTTACCAAGGGGGGGCGATGAGCAGTTCTTC.

The chain joins TRBV5-6 to TRBJ1-1; no firm D call. Trimming shortened V by 4 bases and J by 0 bases, and 13 bases separated the two germline ends. The germline V gene has CDR1 SGHDT and CDR2 YYEEEE. This CDR3 spans 15 amino acids. CDR3 residues: CASSPSTYMNTEAFF. The CDR3 nucleotides read TGTGCCAGCAGCCCTTCGACATACATGAACACTGAAGCTTTCTTT.

The V and J genes are TRBV29-1 and TRBJ1-6; a weak D match, TRBD1 (5 bases). Germline CDR1 and CDR2: SQVTM and ANQGSEA. With 3 bases removed from V and 3 bases from J, the gap between germline ends came to 12 bases. This CDR3 spans 15 amino acids. The CDR3 protein is CSVDYRGHYNSPLHF. The CDR3 DNA reads TGCAGCGTTGACTATAGGGGCCACTATAATTCACCCCTCCACTTT.

The rearrangement uses TRBV3-1 (or the pseudogene TRBV3-2) and TRBJ1-4; 7 nucleotides line up with TRBD1. Germline V gives CDR1 LGHDT, CDR2 YNNKEL (reference sequence). This CDR3 is built from 15 residues. V gave up 3 bases and J gave up 5 bases; unmatched junction bases: 6. The CDR3 protein is CASSHLGQKNEKLFF. The CDR3 DNA reads as TGTGCCAGCAGCCATTTGGGACAGAAGAATGAAAAACTGTTTTTT.

The V gene is TRBV12-3 or TRBV12-4, the J gene TRBJ2-7; tentatively, D is TRBD1 (6 bases). The CDR3 covers 12 residues. V lost 8 bases and J 2 bases, leaving 10 bases between the germline ends. CDR3 in amino acids: CASLGQTYEQYF. DNA of the CDR3: TGTGCCAGCCTAGGACAGACCTACGAGCAGTACTTC.

In this sample, this clone turned up a few times. The rearrangement joins TRBV2 to TRBJ1-5; 8 nucleotides agree with TRBD1. This CDR3 has 16 amino acids. CDR1 and CDR2 (germline): SNHLY, FYNNEI. V shed 2 bases and J 6 bases; nucleotides not matched to a gene: 9. The CDR3 DNA sequence: TGTGCCAGCAGTGAAACGTCAGGGGGCGGATCTCAGCCCCAGCATTTT. Translated, it gives CASSETSGGGSQPQHF.

In this sample, this clone turned up once. The chain uses TRBV5-4 and TRBJ2-2, with TRBD2 as a possible D gene (6 bases). The ends were cut back, 9 bases at V and 4 bases at J, with 7 bases in the middle. The length of the CDR3 is 11 residues. Germline CDR1 is SGHNT and CDR2 is YYREEE (reference sequence). CDR3 protein: CAIGSTGELFF. The CDR3 DNA is TGTGCCATCGGGAGCACCGGGGAGCTGTTTTTT.

The V call is TRBV27, the J call TRBJ2-1; 10 bases align to TRBD2. V shed 1 base, J shed 10 bases, and the junction held 1 base outside the gene matches. The germline CDR1 and CDR2 sequences are MNHEY and SMNVEV (reference sequence). The CDR3 runs to 13 residues. The CDR3 DNA reads TGTGCCAGCAGTTTATTTAGCGGGGGGGAGCAGTTCTTC. It specifies CASSLFSGGEQFF.

Here the CDR3 DNA reads TGTGCCAGCAGCGACACCGGGACTAGCACCGGCGAGCAGTACTTC. It codes for CASSDTGTSTGEQYF. The rearrangement uses TRBV3-1 (or the pseudogene TRBV3-2) and TRBJ2-7; 9 bases match TRBD2. Germline V gene lookup returns CDR1 LGHDT and CDR2 YNNKEL (reference sequence). The CDR3 has 15 residues. V lost 5 bases, J lost 6 bases, and 11 bases stayed unmatched.

The table lists this clone with a few counts. This rearrangement joins TRBV5-1 to TRBJ2-7; D may be TRBD1 (6 bases). Germline-derived CDR1 and CDR2 are SGHRS and YFSETQ. This CDR3 is built from 14 residues. V dropped 2 bases and J dropped 3 bases, with 12 bases sitting between them. The CDR3, as DNA: TGCGCCAGCAGCTTTTCCGGGGACAACTACGAGCAGTACTTC. Encoded protein: CASSFSGDNYEQYF. Filled out from reference TRBV5-1 and TRBJ2-7, the complete variable domain reads KAGVTQTPRYLIKTRGQQVTLSCSPISGHRSVSWYQQTPGQGLQFLFEYFSETQRNKGNFPGRFSGRQFSNSRSEMNVSTLELGDSALYLCASSFSGDNYEQYFGPGTRLTVT.

The rearrangement links TRBV7-8 to TRBJ1-4; tentative D call: TRBD1 (6 bases). This CDR3 comprises 17 residues. Trimming removed 1 base from V and 3 bases from J, with 15 bases in between. Germline loops: CDR1 SGHVS, CDR2 FQNEAQ. The CDR3 protein is CASSLERGFPPNEKLFF. CDR3 DNA: TGTGCCAGCAGCTTAGAAAGGGGGTTCCCCCCTAATGAAAAACTGTTTTTT.

The chain couples TRBV9 to TRBJ2-1, with D perhaps TRBD1 (6 bases). The CDR3 is 15 amino acids. Between the trimmed V and J ends, which lost 4 bases and 4 bases, there was a span of 15 bases. CDR1 is SGDLS, CDR2 YYNGEE, per germline. The CDR3: CASSSWDTVYNEQFF. CDR3 nucleotide sequence: TGTGCCAGCAGCTCATGGGACACAGTTTACAATGAGCAGTTCTTC.

This clone has only a few counts. V usage is TRBV6-6 and J usage is TRBJ1-1; D gene unclear. Germline loops: CDR1 MNHNY, CDR2 SVGAGI (reference sequence). This CDR3 has 12 amino acids. V was pared by 6 bases and J by 14 bases, with 19 bases between. DNA for the CDR3: TGTGCCAGCAGCGGTCAGAGGGATCAAGGATTCTTT. Its protein product is CASSGQRDQGFF.

The chain recombines TRBV9 with TRBJ2-1; D possibly corresponds to TRBD2 (7 bases). Germline CDR1 reads SGDLS; CDR2 reads YYNGEE. The CDR3 has 15 amino acids. Trimming pared 4 bases from V and 8 bases from J, leaving 19 bases between. The CDR3 reads CASSPRGRGWHEQFF. Here the CDR3 DNA reads TGTGCCAGCAGCCCTAGAGGGAGGGGGTGGCATGAGCAGTTCTTC.

This chain uses TRBV9 with TRBJ1-6, with D perhaps matching TRBD1 (5 bases). CDR1 SGDLS and CDR2 YYNGEE come from the germline V gene. Trimming shortened V by 5 bases and J by 7 bases, and 10 bases separated the two germline ends. This CDR3 contains 13 residues. CDR3 loop: CASRGGGNSPLHF. The CDR3, as DNA: TGTGCCAGCAGGGGGGGAGGGAATTCACCCCTCCACTTT.

The DNA for the CDR3 is TGTGCCAGCAGTTTGAGCGGGACCCAATACGAGCAGTACTTC. It codes for CASSLSGTQYEQYF. J is TRBJ2-7 and V is TRBV27, with 7 bases identical to TRBD2. The CDR3 is 14 residues long. Germline-derived CDR1 and CDR2 are MNHEY and SMNVEV (reference sequence). V lost 3 bases and J lost 4; bases outside the gene matches: 6.

This chain links TRBV5-4 with TRBJ1-2, with 7 bases fitting TRBD1. CDR1 and CDR2 from the germline V gene are SGHNT and YYREEE (reference sequence). The CDR3 has 13 residues. Trimming at V came to 2 bases and at J to 4 bases, leaving 2 bases not matched to a gene. This CDR3 is CASSLQGTYGYTF. DNA for the CDR3: TGTGCCAGCAGCTTACAGGGGACCTATGGCTACACCTTC.

V is TRBV2 and J is TRBJ2-2; possible D gene TRBD2, 6 bases. V dropped 10 bases and J dropped 2 bases, with 14 bases sitting between them. CDR1 and CDR2 (germline): SNHLY, FYNNEI. The CDR3 loop spans 14 amino acids. The CDR3 protein is CATLPGLNTGELFF. Written as DNA, the CDR3 is TGTGCCACCCTCCCGGGACTCAACACCGGGGAGCTGTTTTTT.

This chain joins TRBV18 and TRBJ2-7, with no clear D. This CDR3 comprises 14 residues. The germline CDR1 and CDR2 sequences are KGHSH and LQKENI. V was shortened by 3 bases and J by 0 bases, with 9 bases between the two germline ends. The CDR3 protein is CASSPGRSSYEQYF. The DNA for the CDR3 is TGTGCCAGCTCACCGGGCAGAAGCTCCTACGAGCAGTACTTC.

Here the CDR3 DNA reads TGTGCCAGCAACGCAGGGTATGGCTACACCTTC. Residues: CASNAGYGYTF. V usage is TRBV3-1 (or the pseudogene TRBV3-2) and J usage is TRBJ1-2; weak D call: TRBD1 (5 bases). The CDR3 extends over 11 amino acids. CDR1 LGHDT and CDR2 YNNKEL come from the germline V gene (reference sequence). V lost 7 bases, J lost 5 bases, and 8 bases lay in between.

The V call is TRBV4-3, the J call TRBJ2-2; D is possibly TRBD2 (6 bases). Trimming cost V 6 bases and J 7 bases, with 12 bases left between them. The germline V gene has CDR1 LGHNA and CDR2 YSLEER. The CDR3 totals 13 residues. The CDR3 region is CASRDGGVGELFF. Here the CDR3 DNA reads TGCGCCAGCAGAGACGGGGGAGTCGGGGAGCTGTTTTTT.

V gene TRBV19 combines with J gene TRBJ2-7, with TRBD2 as a possible D gene (6 bases). Deletions cut 2 bases from V and 2 bases from J, with 22 bases between. The germline CDR1 and CDR2 sequences are LNHDA and SQIVND (reference sequence). The CDR3 loop spans 18 amino acids. DNA of the CDR3: TGTGCCAGTAGTATAAATTATCGACTAGGACGGCCAACCTACGAGCAGTACTTC. This encodes CASSINYRLGRPTYEQYF.

This clone showed up just once. The V and J genes are TRBV4-1 and TRBJ2-1, with unresolved D. The germline V and J ends were trimmed by 1 base and 4 bases, with 11 bases remaining between them. The germline gives CDR1 MGHRA, CDR2 YSYEKL. This CDR3 comprises 15 residues. CDR3 loop: CASSQALTVYNEQFF. CDR3 DNA sequence: TGCGCCAGCAGCCAAGCCCTTACAGTTTACAATGAGCAGTTCTTC.

The V call is TRBV7-7, the J call TRBJ2-1, with 10 bases fitting TRBD2. Germline V gives CDR1 SSHAT, CDR2 FNYEAQ (reference sequence). The CDR3 spans 16 residues. The ends lost 4 bases at V and 7 bases at J; junction bases unmatched: 10. CDR3 sequence: CASSSVFTSGENEQFF. The CDR3 coding sequence is TGTGCCAGCAGCTCCGTTTTTACTAGCGGGGAAAATGAGCAGTTCTTC.

The V and J genes are TRBV7-6 and TRBJ1-3, with D maybe TRBD1 (5 bases). The germline gives CDR1 SGHVS, CDR2 FNYEAQ. The CDR3 covers 15 residues. The V end was cut by 1 base, the J end by 0 bases, with 7 bases between. The chain's CDR3 is CASSLVGLSGNTIYF. The CDR3, as DNA: TGTGCCAGCAGCTTAGTGGGACTCTCTGGAAACACCATATATTTT.